Detailed here is one TCR beta chain. The data were taken from a study of blood T cell repertoires in COVID-19. The overall study: The study drew acute and convalescent COVID-19 samples from the United States, Italy and Spain.

Germline CDR1 is SGHRS and CDR2 is YFSETQ. The V and J ends lost 4 bases and 9 bases, in that order; junction bases with no gene match: 16. CDR3 length: 18 residues. Among Cohort 3 donors, those recovered had two negative PCRs, clearance, or symptom resolution. The protocol was immunoSEQ multiplex PCR, while the TCRdb copy is restricted to in-frame clones and leaves out a portion. The sample includes 360,000 or so clones, roughly nine tenths of them seen just once. This rearrangement joins TRBV5-1 to TRBJ2-1; TRBD2 aligns across 13 bases. Source material: PBMCs or T cells enriched from blood (not recorded which). The clonotype comes from a woman in her thirties who had recovered from COVID-19. In DNA, the CDR3 is TGCGCCAGCAGCCGTACGATCCAACTAGCGGGGGGGCCGGGTGAGCAGTTCTTC. Translation: CASSRTIQLAGGPGEQFF.